The 12 T cell receptor beta chains below all came from one sample that was sequenced in a study of blood T cells in healthy people across ages. The authors ran a second PCR of 7 to 11 cycles using a sample-barcoded 5' primer and a J-beta primer mix. TCRdb analysed the 5' RACE reads with MiXCR anew, one entry per CDR3 protein. The sample carries about 1.8 million distinct CDR3 sequences, roughly 49% recorded once. The sample taken for sequencing was blood. These TCRs come from a woman in her thirties or forties in good health.

This clonotype was observed a handful of times. The rearrangement uses TRBV4-2 and TRBJ2-7, with D possibly being TRBD2 (6 bases). This CDR3 comprises 16 residues. The V and J ends lost 4 bases and 3 bases respectively, with 19 bases between them. Looked up from germline, CDR1 is LGHNA and CDR2 is YNFKEQ. CDR3 loop: CASSPSISSELYEQYF. CDR3 coding DNA: TGTGCCAGCAGCCCATCCATTTCTAGCGAGCTCTACGAGCAGTACTTC.

This chain joins TRBV7-2 and TRBJ1-1; no firm D call. In germline, CDR1 is SGHTA, CDR2 FQGNSA. CDR3 length: 16 residues. Trimming took 1 base from V and 0 from J, leaving 12 bases between them. The CDR3 protein is CASSLVSQFLNTEAFF. CDR3 in DNA: TGTGCCAGCAGCTTAGTATCACAGTTCCTGAACACTGAAGCTTTCTTT. Together with reference TRBV7-2 and TRBJ1-1, the CDR3 gives the full variable domain: GAGVSQSPSNKVTEKGKDVELRCDPISGHTALYWYRQSLGQGLEFLIYFQGNSAPDKSGLPSDRFSAERTGGSVSTLTIQRTQQEDSAVYLCASSLVSQFLNTEAFFGQGTRLTVV.

The V and J genes are TRBV9 and TRBJ1-1; D is unresolved. The CDR3 is 14 residues long. Germline CDR1 SGDLS, CDR2 YYNGEE. Trimming removed 0 bases from V and 0 bases from J, with 6 bases in between. The CDR3 coding sequence is TGTGCCAGCAGCGTAGACAATTTGAACACTGAAGCTTTCTTT. This gives the protein CASSVDNLNTEAFF.

The chain joins TRBV28 to TRBJ1-2, with TRBD1 identical over 7 bases. The length of the CDR3 is 16 residues. Trimming removed 6 bases from V and 4 bases from J; junction bases left unmatched: 14. Looked up from germline, CDR1 is MDHEN and CDR2 is SYDVKM. The CDR3 DNA reads TGTGCCAGCAGCTCACAATTGGGGGGACAGATCTATGGCTACACCTTC. Translating it yields CASSSQLGGQIYGYTF.

V is TRBV7-2 and J is TRBJ2-7; D remains unclear. Judging by the DNA end, TRBJ2-5 fits better; the J call may be wrong. Germline CDR1 reads SGHTA; CDR2 reads FQGNSA. The CDR3 loop spans 10 amino acids. The CDR3 here is CAAISETQYF. CDR3 DNA: TGTGCCGCTATCTCGGAGACCCAGTACTTC.

The chain carries TRBV27 and TRBJ1-2; D is possibly TRBD1 (6 bases). CDR3 length equals 14 residues. V was pared by 6 bases and J by 2 bases, with 13 bases between. Germline V lookup: CDR1 MNHEY, CDR2 SMNVEV (reference sequence). CDR3 bases: TGTGCCAGCAGACAGAGGGGACAAAACTATGGCTACACCTTC. The encoded protein is CASRQRGQNYGYTF.

V is TRBV5-5 and J is TRBJ1-2; TRBD1 agrees at 9 bases. Per the germline V gene, CDR1 is SGHKS and CDR2 is YYEKEE (reference sequence). This CDR3 has 15 residues. V trimming: 4 bases; J trimming: 4 bases; junction bases outside the gene matches: 8. CDR3 loop: CASSTGQGTIYGYTF. DNA for the CDR3: TGTGCCAGCAGCACCGGACAGGGGACTATCTATGGCTACACCTTC.

The chain recombines TRBV4-2 with TRBJ2-3; 11 bases align to TRBD2. The CDR3 is 17 residues long. The germline V gene has CDR1 LGHNA and CDR2 YNFKEQ. J gave up 6 bases and V 6 bases, and 14 bases lay outside the gene matches. For the CDR3, the DNA is TGTGCCAGCAGTCCGAATACGGGACTAGCGGCCCCCGATACGCAGTATTTT. It codes for CASSPNTGLAAPDTQYF.

The chain joins TRBV4-3 to TRBJ1-3; TRBD1 is a possible D gene (5 bases). Between the trimmed V and J ends, which lost 0 bases and 4 bases, there was a span of 10 bases. This CDR3 is built from 15 residues. Germline lookup yields CDR1 LGHNA and CDR2 YSLEER. CDR3 protein: CASSQDGGSGNTIYF. CDR3 DNA: TGCGCCAGCAGCCAAGATGGGGGTTCCGGAAACACCATATATTTT.

The chain couples TRBV4-2 to TRBJ1-5; no clear D. The CDR3 runs to 16 residues. Trimming left V 0 bases short and J 1 base short, with 10 bases between. CDR1 and CDR2 from the germline V gene are LGHNA and YNFKEQ. CDR3: CASSQDHPRSNQPQHF. In DNA form, the CDR3 reads TGTGCCAGCAGCCAAGATCACCCCAGAAGCAATCAGCCCCAGCATTTT.

This rearrangement joins TRBV9 to TRBJ2-1; D remains unclear. The germline V and J ends were trimmed by 0 bases and 8 bases, with 9 bases remaining between them. This CDR3 has 13 residues. Germline lookup yields CDR1 SGDLS and CDR2 YYNGEE. The CDR3 DNA reads as TGTGCCAGCAGCGTAGAACAGTGGGATGAGCAGTTCTTC. Amino acid sequence: CASSVEQWDEQFF.

The chain has TRBV5-1 and TRBJ1-2; 9 nucleotides agree with TRBD1. Trimming at V came to 6 bases and at J to 4 bases, leaving 4 bases not matched to a gene. The CDR3 loop spans 13 amino acids. Per germline, CDR1 SGHRS and CDR2 YFSETQ. The CDR3 DNA sequence: TGCGCCAGCACCCCACAGGGGGCCTATGGCTACACCTTC. It codes for CASTPQGAYGYTF.